Listed below are T cell receptor beta chains from one sample, sequenced in a study of cytomegalovirus exposure and HLA in healthy donors. Here immunoSEQ multiplex PCR was the method, and the copy in TCRdb shows in-frame clones only, minus some. Of about 110,000 clones in the sample, roughly 76% were seen once. Specimen: PBMCs. The source of these receptors is a woman aged 45-65 years in good health and CMV-seropositive. Both conserved end residues are part of each CDR3. Fields, in order: CDR3 DNA, CDR3 protein, V gene, D gene, J gene. The D gene is left open where the match is weak.

TGTGCCAGCAGTCCCCCGACAGGGGGAAACACTGAAGCTTTCTTT	CASSPPTGGNTEAFF	TRBV6-6	TRBD1	TRBJ1-1
TGTTCCAGCAGACCGCAAGGGGGCGGCGAGCAGTACTTC	CSSRPQGGGEQYF	TRBV7-9	TRBD1	TRBJ2-7
TGTGCCAGCAGTGAAAGGGGCTCCTACAATGAGCAGTTCTTC	CASSERGSYNEQFF	TRBV2	NA	TRBJ2-1
TGTGCCAGCAGTGCGGGGGGAAATCAGCCCCAGCATTTT	CASSAGGNQPQHF	TRBV10-3	NA	TRBJ1-5
TGCGCCAGCAGCCGAGACAGTTATAGCAATCAGCTCCAGCATTTT	CASSRDSYSNQLQHF	TRBV4-1	NA	TRBJ1-5
TGTGCCAGCAGCTTGGCGCCTAGCGGGACTGAGACCCAGTACTTC	CASSLAPSGTETQYF	TRBV5-4	TRBD2	TRBJ2-5
TGTGCCAGCGGGGACAGGCTATACCAGTACTTC	CASGDRLYQYF	TRBV7-8	TRBD1	TRBJ2-5
TGCGCCAGCAGCTACGAACAGATCAATCAGCCCCAGCATTTT	CASSYEQINQPQHF	TRBV4-1	NA	TRBJ1-5
TGTGCCAGCAGCTTGGTTTCGGCGGGAATTCGGAATGAGCAGTTCTTC	CASSLVSAGIRNEQFF	TRBV5-6	NA	TRBJ2-1
TGTGCCATCAGGGCCGCTCAGGGGCGTCCCTACGAGCAGTACTTC	CAIRAAQGRPYEQYF	TRBV10-3	NA	TRBJ2-7
TGTGCCAGCAGGGCGGGCCTTCTTTCCTACAATGAGCAGTTCTTC	CASRAGLLSYNEQFF	TRBV2	NA	TRBJ2-1
TGTGCCAGCAGCTCCCGACAGGGTAAAACTGAAGCTTTCTTT	CASSSRQGKTEAFF	TRBV7-2	TRBD1	TRBJ1-1
TGTGCCAGCAGCGTAGATGGAGGGGCCGGAACTAATGAAAAACTGTTTTTT	CASSVDGGAGTNEKLFF	TRBV9	NA	TRBJ1-4
TGTGCCAGCAGCCATGACGGGACAGGGGGCTTAACTCGGGACTATGGCTACACCTTC	CASSHDGTGGLTRDYGYTF	TRBV5-5	TRBD1	TRBJ1-2
TGTGCCAGCAGCTTGGTAGGGACAGGTTCCTACGAGCAGTACTTC	CASSLVGTGSYEQYF	TRBV5-5	TRBD1	TRBJ2-7